The 11 T cell receptor beta chains below were found in one sample sequenced in a study of blood T cell repertoires in COVID-19. Measured with immunoSEQ multiplex PCR; TCRdb has only the in-frame clones, and not every one. The table shows some 290,000 clones, with 70% to 90% occurring only once. Material for sequencing was peripheral blood. The receptors shown here come from a man in his sixties who had recovered from COVID-19.

This chain links TRBV12-3 or TRBV12-4 with TRBJ1-6; tentative D call: TRBD1 (5 bases). Between the trimmed V and J ends, which lost 7 bases and 6 bases, there was a span of 10 bases. The CDR3 is made up of 13 amino acids. The CDR3 sequence: CASKDSSNSPLHF. CDR3 sequence (DNA): TGTGCCAGCAAAGACAGTTCTAATTCACCCCTCCACTTT.

The rearrangement links TRBV24-1 to TRBJ2-2; D not certain. Germline lookup yields CDR1 KGHDR and CDR2 SFDVKD. The CDR3 contains 13 residues. The V end lost 5 bases, the J end lost 0 bases, and 3 bases lay between the germline ends. The CDR3 loop is CATSGPNTGELFF. For the CDR3, the DNA is TGTGCCACCAGTGGGCCGAACACCGGGGAGCTGTTTTTT.

The chain couples TRBV5-1 to TRBJ2-1; 15 bases map to TRBD2. There are 18 residues in the CDR3. Germline lookup yields CDR1 SGHRS and CDR2 YFSETQ. The V segment lost 2 bases and the J segment 1 base; nucleotides outside the gene matches: 4. This CDR3 is CASSFGGLAGGSYNEQFF. CDR3 bases: TGCGCCAGCAGCTTTGGGGGACTAGCGGGAGGATCCTACAATGAGCAGTTCTTC. Supplemented by reference TRBV5-1 and TRBJ2-1, the full variable domain reads KAGVTQTPRYLIKTRGQQVTLSCSPISGHRSVSWYQQTPGQGLQFLFEYFSETQRNKGNFPGRFSGRQFSNSRSEMNVSTLELGDSALYLCASSFGGLAGGSYNEQFFGPGTRLTVL.

This clone is a singleton in its sample. The chain uses TRBV15 and TRBJ1-4; D is unresolved. Germline CDR1 LNHNV, CDR2 YYDKDF (reference sequence). Trimming shortened V by 0 bases and J by 8 bases, and 10 bases separated the two germline ends. The CDR3 covers 14 residues. CDR3 coding DNA: TGTGCCACCAGCAGAGATCGGTACCGGGAAAAACTGTTTTTT. It is translated as CATSRDRYREKLFF.

This clone was seen just once. The V and J genes are TRBV2 and TRBJ1-3, with TRBD1 as a possible D gene (6 bases). The V end was cut by 5 bases, the J end by 0 bases, with 11 bases between. This CDR3 has 15 amino acids. Germline V gene data show CDR1 as SNHLY and CDR2 as FYNNEI. CDR3 residues: CASSTTQGSGNTIYF. The CDR3 DNA reads as TGTGCCAGCAGTACCACACAGGGCTCTGGAAACACCATATATTTT.

V usage is TRBV3-1 (or the pseudogene TRBV3-2) and J usage is TRBJ2-7; TRBD1 aligns across 9 bases. CDR1 and CDR2 (germline): LGHDT, YNNKEL (reference sequence). Losses at the gene ends were 3 bases for V and 6 bases for J; bases not matched to a gene: 6. CDR3 length: 14 residues. The CDR3 is CASSHGQGKAEQYF. As DNA, the CDR3 is TGTGCCAGCAGCCACGGACAGGGGAAGGCCGAGCAGTACTTC.

The chain couples TRBV11-2 to TRBJ2-7, with TRBD2 matching 10 bases. V was pared by 1 base and J by 5 bases, with 14 bases of the junction left unmatched. CDR1 and CDR2 from the germline V gene are SGHAT and FQNNGV. The CDR3 is made up of 18 amino acids. Here the CDR3 reads CASSLVSFGAGGLHEQYF. In DNA, the CDR3 is TGTGCCAGCAGCTTAGTTAGCTTCGGAGCGGGAGGGCTCCACGAGCAGTACTTC.

This clone has just a few counts. The CDR3 spells CASSPDAGNSPLHF. CDR3 in DNA: TGTGCCAGCTCACCAGACGCGGGGAATTCACCCCTCCACTTT. J is TRBJ1-6 and V is TRBV18; D gene unclear. V lost 2 bases and J 7 bases, leaving 9 bases between the germline ends. The CDR3 runs 14 residues. Germline V gene data show CDR1 as KGHSH and CDR2 as LQKENI.

The V call is TRBV6-5, the J call TRBJ1-4, with D perhaps matching TRBD1 (6 bases). The CDR3 length is 14 residues. Germline loops: CDR1 MNHEY, CDR2 SVGAGI. The germline V and J ends were trimmed by 5 bases and 7 bases, with 14 bases remaining between them. CDR3 in DNA: TGTGCCAGCAGTCTCCAGGGGCCCCCTGAAAAACTGTTTTTT. Amino acids: CASSLQGPPEKLFF.

The chain has TRBV30 and TRBJ1-5, with a tentative D call TRBD1 (5 bases). V gave up 0 bases and J gave up 3 bases, with 12 bases separating them. This CDR3 has 15 residues. Per the germline V gene, CDR1 is GTSNPN and CDR2 is SVGIG (reference sequence). CDR3 protein: CAWSVHGGANQPQHF. As DNA, the CDR3 is TGTGCCTGGAGTGTACATGGAGGGGCCAATCAGCCCCAGCATTTT.

The chain is built from TRBV6-5 and TRBJ2-7, with 9 bases aligning to TRBD1. The CDR3 runs 15 residues. J was trimmed by 0 bases and V by 6 bases; bases with no gene match: 6. Germline assignment: CDR1 MNHEY and CDR2 SVGAGI. CDR3 in amino acids: CASSQTGGSSYEQYF. The CDR3 DNA reads TGTGCCAGCAGCCAGACAGGGGGAAGCTCCTACGAGCAGTACTTC.